The next 26 T cell receptor beta chains were all read from a single sample in a study of identical twins. Via MiXCR, TCRdb re-called the 5' RACE reads, giving one row per CDR3 protein. Of 250,000 to 300,000 distinct CDR3 sequences listed, nearly 9.5% were seen once; the top ten hold about 7.1%. These data also featured in a second study, about yellow fever vaccine responses in identical twins.

Source material: CD8+ T cells sorted from blood. The receptor source for this set is a woman aged 18-29 years in good health.

This clonotype was seen a few times. One junction end disagrees with the germline gene, perhaps due to a read error. The chain recombines TRBV7-7 with TRBJ2-2, with 7 bases aligning to TRBD2. CDR3 length equals 17 residues. Germline-derived CDR1 and CDR2 are SSHAT and FNYEAQ (reference sequence). CDR3 residues: CASSLAVVREDTGELFF. CDR3 DNA sequence: TGTGCTAGCAGCTTAGCGGTTGTTCGGGAGGACACCGGGGAGCTGTTTTTT.

In this sample, this clonotype turned up many times. CDR3 bases: TGTGCCAGCAGCTCCGGGACTCAGCGTTACGAGCAGTACTTC. Protein: CASSSGTQRYEQYF. The chain couples TRBV9 to TRBJ2-7, with D perhaps matching TRBD2 (6 bases). Germline V gene data show CDR1 as SGDLS and CDR2 as YYNGEE. The CDR3 extends over 14 amino acids. The V gene lost 4 bases and the J gene lost 4 bases, with 15 bases spanning the gap.

This clonotype has ten or more counts. The rearrangement uses TRBV29-1 and TRBJ2-1; 10 positions match TRBD2. CDR3 size: 21 residues. J was trimmed by 2 bases and V by 0 bases; bases with no gene match: 19. Germline CDR1 and CDR2: SQVTM and ANQGSEA. DNA of the CDR3: TGCAGCGTTGAAGATCCGGAAACGGGCCTAGCGGGAGATATTACCTACAATGAGCAGTTCTTC. Its protein is CSVEDPETGLAGDITYNEQFF.

There are a few counts of this clonotype. The rearrangement joins TRBV11-2 to TRBJ1-3; perhaps TRBD1 as D (5 bases). There are 16 residues in the CDR3. Germline V lookup: CDR1 SGHAT, CDR2 FQNNGV. V was pared by 0 bases and J by 4 bases, with 13 bases between. CDR3 protein: CASSLEFRGVGNTIYF. DNA of the CDR3: TGTGCCAGCAGCTTAGAATTTCGGGGGGTCGGAAACACCATATATTTT.

This chain connects TRBV5-5 to TRBJ2-7, with a weak D call TRBD2 (5 bases). This CDR3 comprises 11 residues. CDR1 is SGHKS, CDR2 YYEKEE, per germline (reference sequence). Trimming stripped 3 bases from V and 9 bases from J, with 10 bases between. The CDR3: CASSSSRGQYF. Here the CDR3 DNA reads TGTGCCAGCAGCTCAAGCCGGGGGCAGTACTTC.

This clonotype appeared a few times. V is TRBV10-2 and J is TRBJ2-7; D is uncertain. Deletions cut 4 bases from V and 0 bases from J, with 13 bases between. This CDR3 has 15 residues. The germline V gene encodes CDR1 WSHSY and CDR2 SAAADI. The CDR3 DNA sequence: TGCGCCAGCAGTGGTCTACGAATCCGCTCCTACGAGCAGTACTTC. Translation: CASSGLRIRSYEQYF.

This clonotype was detected a few times. This rearrangement joins TRBV3-1 to TRBJ2-1; maybe TRBD2 (5 bases). The CDR3 length is 14 residues. V lost 0 bases and J 4 bases, leaving 7 bases between the germline ends. Germline V gives CDR1 LGHDT, CDR2 YNNKEL (reference sequence). Here the CDR3 DNA reads TGTGCCAGCAGCCAAGACCAGCGGTACAATGAGCAGTTCTTC. Translation: CASSQDQRYNEQFF.

This clonotype has a count of ten or more. This chain joins TRBV12-3 or TRBV12-4 and TRBJ2-7, with no clear D. V dropped 2 bases and J dropped 6 bases, with 11 bases sitting between them. The CDR3 sequence is 13 residues long. CDR3 sequence: CASSLSAKREQYF. The DNA for the CDR3 is TGTGCCAGCAGTTTAAGCGCAAAGCGCGAGCAGTACTTC.

This clonotype was counted between two and nine times. The CDR3 reads CASRGSGGGYTF. The CDR3 DNA reads TGTGCCAGCAGGGGTTCTGGGGGAGGCTACACCTTC. This chain connects TRBV6-4 to TRBJ1-2, with a weak D call TRBD1 (5 bases). V was cut by 6 bases and J by 8 bases, with 13 bases left in between. CDR1 is MRHNA and CDR2 is SNTAGT in the germline V gene. This CDR3 comprises 12 residues.

This clonotype was detected a few times. The chain recombines TRBV12-3 or TRBV12-4 with TRBJ2-1; a weak D match, TRBD2 (7 bases). This CDR3 has 16 residues. The V and J ends lost 5 bases and 9 bases respectively, with 23 bases between them. In DNA form, the CDR3 reads TGTGCCAGCAGTCCCTCGGACTGGGAGGGGGATCCTGAGCAGTTCTTC. This codes for CASSPSDWEGDPEQFF.

The sample holds many counts of this clonotype. Here the CDR3 reads CASSYSQTASYNEQFF. The CDR3, as DNA: TGTGCCAGCAGTTACTCGCAAACAGCGTCTTACAATGAGCAGTTCTTC. This chain connects TRBV6-2 or TRBV6-3 to TRBJ2-1; D is unresolved. The V end lost 0 bases, the J end lost 4 bases, and 13 bases lay between the germline ends. This CDR3 region has 16 residues. Per the germline V gene, CDR1 is MNHEY and CDR2 is SVGEGT.

This clonotype was counted only a few times. The rearrangement joins TRBV5-1 to TRBJ1-2, with D maybe TRBD1 (6 bases). Germline V gene sequence: CDR1 SGHRS, CDR2 YFSETQ. This CDR3 contains 14 residues. V was pared by 1 base and J by 7 bases, with 14 bases between. The CDR3 DNA reads TGCGCCAGCAGCTTGATGTCGGGGGCGACTGGCTACACCTTC. Protein sequence: CASSLMSGATGYTF. Supplemented by reference TRBV5-1 and TRBJ1-2, the full variable domain reads KAGVTQTPRYLIKTRGQQVTLSCSPISGHRSVSWYQQTPGQGLQFLFEYFSETQRNKGNFPGRFSGRQFSNSRSEMNVSTLELGDSALYLCASSLMSGATGYTFGSGTRLTVV.

The sample holds a few counts of this clonotype. The V gene is TRBV10-2, the J gene TRBJ2-3, with TRBD2 matching over 9 bases. Germline CDR1 reads WSHSY; CDR2 reads SAAADI. There are 14 residues in the CDR3. V dropped 4 bases and J dropped 8; count of bases not matched to a gene: 7. CDR3 region: CASSAAGGGGTQYF. The CDR3 bases are TGCGCCAGCAGTGCCGCGGGAGGGGGTGGTACGCAGTATTTT.

This clonotype was counted a few times. For the CDR3, the DNA is TGTGCCATCAGTTCCCCCCCCGGGGCAGGGCTCACAGATACGCAGTATTTT. Amino acids: CAISSPPGAGLTDTQYF. The rearrangement links TRBV10-3 to TRBJ2-3; perhaps D is TRBD1 or TRBD2 (5 bases each). The germline V gene encodes CDR1 ENHRY and CDR2 SYGVKD. Trimming took off 5 bases at V and 2 bases at J, with 20 bases between the two ends. The CDR3 totals 17 residues.

DNA for the CDR3: TGTGCCAGCACCTCGGGGGCAGATACGCAGTATTTT. It encodes CASTSGADTQYF. The chain combines TRBV12-3 or TRBV12-4 with TRBJ2-3; TRBD2 might be the D (6 bases). Trimming cost V 7 bases and J 4 bases, with 9 bases left between them. There are 12 residues in the CDR3.

V gene TRBV7-9 combines with J gene TRBJ2-7, with 10 nucleotides matching TRBD2. This CDR3 contains 16 residues. Losses at the gene ends were 4 bases for V and 0 bases for J; bases not matched to a gene: 6. In germline, CDR1 is SEHNR, CDR2 FQNEAQ (reference sequence). This CDR3 reads CASSSSGTSDSYEQYF. CDR3 DNA: TGTGCCAGCAGCTCCTCCGGGACTAGCGACTCCTACGAGCAGTACTTC.

This clonotype was observed at least ten times. The chain links TRBV29-1 to TRBJ2-3; 9 nucleotides align to TRBD2. Per germline, CDR1 SQVTM and CDR2 ANQGSEA. V shed 4 bases, J shed 4 bases, and the junction held 9 bases outside the gene matches. This CDR3 contains 15 residues. The CDR3 sequence: CSVVAEREVADTQYF. The CDR3 nucleotides are TGCAGCGTTGTGGCCGAGCGGGAGGTAGCAGATACGCAGTATTTT.

The CDR3: CAWSAGIEETQYF. As DNA, the CDR3 is TGTGCCTGGAGCGCGGGTATCGAAGAGACCCAGTACTTC. The chain carries TRBV30 and TRBJ2-5, with D perhaps TRBD2 (5 bases). The CDR3 is 13 amino acids. The V gene lost 3 bases and the J gene lost 3 bases, with 11 bases spanning the gap. Germline V lookup: CDR1 GTSNPN, CDR2 SVGIG (reference sequence).

This chain connects TRBV5-6 to TRBJ2-1; D remains unclear. CDR1 and CDR2 from the germline V gene are SGHDT and YYEEEE. The V end lost 3 bases, the J end lost 7 bases, and 11 bases lay between the germline ends. The CDR3 spans 13 residues. CDR3 protein: CASSSYLRNEQFF. The CDR3 DNA sequence: TGTGCCAGCAGCTCCTACTTGAGGAATGAGCAGTTCTTC.

The J gene is TRBJ1-1, the V gene TRBV29-1; no clear D. Trimming took 4 bases from V and 4 from J, leaving 7 bases between them. CDR3 size: 11 residues. From germline, CDR1 is SQVTM and CDR2 ANQGSEA. The CDR3 bases are TGCAGCGTTGTGCGGACCACTGAAGCTTTCTTT. It specifies CSVVRTTEAFF.

This clonotype was counted between two and nine times. V is TRBV7-6 and J is TRBJ2-7; D might be TRBD2 (6 bases). The germline CDR1 and CDR2 sequences are SGHVS and FNYEAQ. Between the trimmed V and J ends, which lost 5 bases and 2 bases, there was a span of 16 bases. This CDR3 has 15 amino acids. The DNA for the CDR3 is TGTGCCAGCAGCCCCAGACTAGGTACAGCCTACGAGCAGTACTTC. Protein product: CASSPRLGTAYEQYF.

The sample holds a few counts of this clonotype. This chain's CDR3 is CASSQDRGGPSTDTQYF. The CDR3 region has the DNA TGCGCCAGCAGCCAAGATCGGGGGGGACCTAGCACAGATACGCAGTATTTT. The chain has TRBV4-3 and TRBJ2-3, with TRBD2 matching over 8 bases. Germline V gives CDR1 LGHNA, CDR2 YSLEER. The V segment lost 0 bases and the J segment 0 bases; nucleotides outside the gene matches: 5. The length of the CDR3 is 17 residues.

This clonotype has only a few counts. J is TRBJ2-7 and V is TRBV27, with D maybe TRBD2 (5 bases). The CDR3 has 14 residues. The germline CDR1 and CDR2 sequences are MNHEY and SMNVEV (reference sequence). Trimming took off 4 bases at V and 3 bases at J, with 13 bases between the two ends. For the CDR3, the DNA is TGTGCCAGCAGTTCTAACCCGGACTTCTACGAGCAGTACTTC. Protein sequence: CASSSNPDFYEQYF.

This chain connects TRBV7-9 to TRBJ2-5; D may be TRBD2 (5 bases). The CDR3 consists of 13 residues. Germline loops: CDR1 SEHNR, CDR2 FQNEAQ (reference sequence). The ends were cut back, 5 bases at V and 2 bases at J, with 9 bases in the middle. This chain's CDR3 is CASSEDLQETQYF. The CDR3 DNA is TGTGCCAGCAGCGAGGACTTACAAGAGACCCAGTACTTC.

The V gene is TRBV28, the J gene TRBJ2-1; 12 nucleotides agree with TRBD2. Germline V CDR1 and CDR2: MDHEN, SYDVKM. This CDR3 comprises 15 residues. J lost 7 bases, V lost 6 bases, and 7 bases had no gene match. As DNA, the CDR3 is TGTGCCAGCAGAACAGGACTAGCGGGGCTTAATGAGCAGTTCTTC. Amino acid sequence: CASRTGLAGLNEQFF.

This clonotype was counted many times. This sequence joins TRBV5-1 and TRBJ1-5; a possible D gene is TRBD1 (5 bases). The germline V gene has CDR1 SGHRS and CDR2 YFSETQ. CDR3 length equals 15 residues. Trimming pared 0 bases from V and 0 bases from J, leaving 7 bases between. DNA of the CDR3: TGCGCCAGCAGCTTGGGTGACAGTAGCAATCAGCCCCAGCATTTT. Residues: CASSLGDSSNQPQHF.